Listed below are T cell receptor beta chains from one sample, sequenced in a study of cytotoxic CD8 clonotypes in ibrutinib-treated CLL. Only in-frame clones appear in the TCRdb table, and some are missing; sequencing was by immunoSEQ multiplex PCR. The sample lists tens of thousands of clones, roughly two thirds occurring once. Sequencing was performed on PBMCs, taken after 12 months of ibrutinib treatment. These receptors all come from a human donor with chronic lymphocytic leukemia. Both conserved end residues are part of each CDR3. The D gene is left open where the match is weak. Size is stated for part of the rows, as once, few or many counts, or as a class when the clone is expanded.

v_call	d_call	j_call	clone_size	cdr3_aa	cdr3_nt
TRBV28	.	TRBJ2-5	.	CASSLTSDETQYF	TGTGCCAGCAGCCTAACTAGTGATGAGACCCAGTACTTC
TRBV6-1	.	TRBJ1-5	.	CASSPNLPQHF	TGTGCCAGCAGTCCCAATCTGCCCCAGCATTTT
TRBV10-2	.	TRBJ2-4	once	CASSDLRDIRNIQYF	TGCGCCAGCAGTGATCTCCGGGACATCCGAAACATTCAGTACTTC
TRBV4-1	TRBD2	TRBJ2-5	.	CASSQAGGTQETQYF	TGCGCCAGCAGCCAAGCGGGGGGTACGCAAGAGACCCAGTACTTC
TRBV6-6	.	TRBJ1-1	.	CASSLTQGYTEAFF	TGTGCCAGCAGTTTAACGCAGGGGTACACTGAAGCTTTCTTT
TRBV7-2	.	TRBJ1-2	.	CASSLAVIYGYTF	TGTGCCAGCAGCTTAGCCGTTATCTATGGCTACACCTTC
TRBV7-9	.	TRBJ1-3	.	CASSFRSSSGHTIYF	TGTGCCAGCAGCTTTCGGTCCAGCAGTGGACACACCATATATTTT
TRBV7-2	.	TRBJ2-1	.	CASSLGMGGPLFF	TGTGCCAGCAGCTTAGGAATGGGGGGGCCTCTGTTCTTC
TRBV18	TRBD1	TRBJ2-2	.	CASSPRTGQMNTGELFF	TGTGCCAGCTCACCCCGGACGGGACAGATGAACACCGGGGAGCTGTTTTTT
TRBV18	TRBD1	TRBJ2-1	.	CASSSGTEYNEQFF	TGTGCCAGCTCCTCCGGGACAGAATACAATGAGCAGTTCTTC
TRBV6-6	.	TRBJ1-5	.	CASSYSTGLNQPQHF	TGTGCCAGCAGTTACTCAACAGGGCTCAATCAGCCCCAGCATTTT
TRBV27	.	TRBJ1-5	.	CASRNRASNQPQHF	TGTGCCAGCAGGAACAGGGCCAGCAATCAGCCCCAGCATTTT
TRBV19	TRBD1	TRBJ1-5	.	CASSPRQGGSNQPQHF	TGTGCCAGTAGTCCCAGACAGGGTGGCAGCAATCAGCCCCAGCATTTT
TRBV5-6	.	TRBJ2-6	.	CASSPVSSGANVLTF	TGTGCCAGCAGCCCGGTTAGCTCTGGGGCCAACGTCCTGACTTTC
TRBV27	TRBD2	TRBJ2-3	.	CASSPGLAYGTDTQYF	TGTGCCAGCAGCCCGGGACTAGCGTATGGCACAGATACGCAGTATTTT
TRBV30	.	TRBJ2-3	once	CAWSTGHTDTQYF	TGTGCCTGGAGTACGGGACACACAGATACGCAGTATTTT
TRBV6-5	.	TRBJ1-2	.	CASSTRQVINYGYTF	TGTGCCAGCTCTACCCGACAGGTCATTAACTATGGCTACACCTTC
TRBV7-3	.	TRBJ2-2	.	CASSLKAGQITGELFF	TGTGCCAGCAGCTTAAAGGCGGGACAGATCACCGGGGAGCTGTTTTTT
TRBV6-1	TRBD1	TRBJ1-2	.	CASSEVRGYGYTF	TGTGCCAGCAGTGAGGTCAGGGGGTATGGCTACACCTTC
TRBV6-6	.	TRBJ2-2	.	CASSQANTGELFF	TGTGCCAGCAGCCAGGCGAACACCGGGGAGCTGTTTTTT
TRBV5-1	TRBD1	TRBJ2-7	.	CASSLGDRTGVRLIYEQYF	TGCGCCAGCAGCCTGGGGGATCGGACAGGGGTACGACTGATCTACGAGCAGTACTTC
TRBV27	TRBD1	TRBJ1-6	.	CASSFSRTGAQYNSPLHF	TGTGCCAGCAGTTTTAGTCGAACAGGGGCTCAATATAATTCACCCCTCCACTTT
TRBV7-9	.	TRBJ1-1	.	CASRAGGHQGSAEAFF	TGTGCCAGCAGGGCGGGGGGGCATCAAGGGAGCGCTGAAGCTTTCTTT
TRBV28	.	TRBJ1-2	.	CASRAQGWYGYTF	TGTGCCAGCAGGGCTCAGGGGTGGTATGGCTACACCTTC
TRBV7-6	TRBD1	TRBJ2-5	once	CASSQPGTGGETQYF	TGTGCCAGCAGCCAACCCGGGACAGGGGGAGAGACCCAGTACTTC
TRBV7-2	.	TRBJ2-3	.	CASSLMMVPDTQYF	TGTGCCAGCAGCTTAATGATGGTTCCAGATACGCAGTATTTT
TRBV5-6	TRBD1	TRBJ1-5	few	CASSPGTGGIGQPQHF	TGTGCCAGCAGCCCCGGGACAGGGGGCATCGGTCAGCCCCAGCATTTT
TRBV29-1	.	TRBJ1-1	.	CSVGGGGIVTF	TGCAGCGTGGGGGGCGGGGGAATCGTCACCTTT
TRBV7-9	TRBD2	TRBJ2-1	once	CASSLIPSGYNEQFF	TGTGCCAGCAGCTTAATCCCTAGCGGATACAATGAGCAGTTCTTC
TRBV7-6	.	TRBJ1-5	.	CASSVTLNQPQHF	TGTGCCAGCAGCGTCACTCTAAATCAGCCCCAGCATTTT
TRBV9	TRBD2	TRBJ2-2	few	CASRRGAGLVPGELFF	TGTGCCAGCAGGCGCGGAGCGGGACTAGTCCCCGGGGAGCTGTTTTTT